The rows below give T cell receptor beta chains drawn from one sample of a study of cytomegalovirus exposure and HLA in healthy donors. Measured with immunoSEQ multiplex PCR; TCRdb has only the in-frame clones, and not every one. The table shows some 98,000 clones, with roughly 9.4% occurring only once. The sample taken for sequencing was PBMCs. The receptors were sampled from a man over 45 in good health and CMV-seropositive. CDR3s include the opening cysteine and the closing phenylalanine or tryptophan. D genes are given only for firm matches. Expanded clones are given a class, and other clones once, few, many or no size at all.

>few|-|TRBJ2-1|TRBV4-1
CASSPLWGQGNEQFF
TGCGCCAGCAGCCCCCTTTGGGGGCAGGGGAATGAGCAGTTCTTC
>once|-|TRBJ1-2|TRBV19
CASSIDPGNYGYTF
TGTGCCAGTAGTATAGATCCAGGGAACTATGGCTACACCTTC
>few|-|TRBJ1-6|TRBV5-4
CASSGGSSNSPLHF
TGTGCCAGCAGCGGAGGGTCGAGTAATTCACCCCTCCACTTT
>once|TRBD1|TRBJ2-7|TRBV7-9
CASSWTGYEQYF
TGTGCCAGCAGCTGGACAGGGTACGAGCAGTACTTC
>few|-|TRBJ1-5|TRBV28
CASGTLNQPQHF
TGTGCCAGCGGGACACTTAATCAGCCCCAGCATTTT
>-|TRBD1|TRBJ1-1|TRBV27
CASSWTGGASTEAFF
TGTGCCAGCAGTTGGACAGGGGGCGCGAGCACTGAAGCTTTCTTT
>few|-|TRBJ2-7|TRBV6-5
CASSYGAEQYF
TGTGCCAGCAGTTATGGGGCAGAGCAGTACTTC
>few|-|TRBJ2-1|TRBV23-1
CASSLSEGPGGSYNEQFF
TGCGCCAGCAGTCTTTCGGAGGGGCCAGGTGGCTCCTACAATGAGCAGTTCTTC
>many|TRBD2|TRBJ2-1|TRBV28
CASSPRLASNEQFF
TGTGCCAGCAGTCCCAGACTAGCTTCCAATGAGCAGTTCTTC
>few|-|TRBJ2-5|TRBV5-1
CASSPTLDSRETQYF
TGCGCCAGCAGCCCAACCCTCGATAGCCGGGAGACCCAGTACTTC
>few|TRBD1|TRBJ1-2|TRBV7-9
CASSFPGRDRGRNYGYTF
TGTGCCAGCAGCTTCCCCGGCCGGGACAGGGGGCGTAACTATGGCTACACCTTC
>few|-|TRBJ2-3|TRBV10-3
CAISEFATYTDTQYF
TGTGCCATCAGTGAGTTCGCTACTTACACAGATACGCAGTATTTT
>few|-|TRBJ1-6|TRBV13
CASSLTANSPLHF
TGTGCCAGCAGCCTAACAGCCAATTCACCCCTCCACTTT
>-|TRBD2|TRBJ2-3|TRBV7-9
CASSSLTSGDPTQYF
TGTGCCAGCAGCTCCCTGACTAGCGGAGATCCTACGCAGTATTTT
>-|TRBD1|TRBJ2-7|TRBV6-5
CASSYGTGAGYEQYF
TGTGCCAGCAGTTACGGGACAGGGGCTGGCTACGAGCAGTACTTC
>-|TRBD2|TRBJ2-1|TRBV6-6
CASSYTSGINEQFF
TGTGCCAGCAGTTATACTAGCGGGATAAATGAGCAGTTCTTC
>few|-|TRBJ2-2|TRBV5-1
CASSLEAGMAGELFF
TGCGCCAGCAGCTTGGAGGCAGGGATGGCCGGGGAGCTGTTTTTT
>few|TRBD1|TRBJ2-1|TRBV18
CASSAAGTGVNEQFF
TGTGCCAGCTCAGCAGCCGGGACAGGGGTTAATGAGCAGTTCTTC
>-|TRBD2|TRBJ2-1|TRBV25-1
CASRASGSGFRNNEQFF
TGTGCCAGCAGAGCTAGCGGGAGTGGTTTTCGTAACAATGAGCAGTTCTTC
>many|-|TRBJ2-7|TRBV4-3
CASSQQIQGTYEQYF
TGCGCCAGCAGCCAACAAATACAGGGTACCTACGAGCAGTACTTC
>few|-|TRBJ2-1|TRBV6-5
CASSYELSIREQFF
TGTGCCAGCAGTTATGAGTTATCGATACGTGAGCAGTTCTTC
>few|TRBD2|TRBJ2-1|TRBV28
CASSFPGGYNEQFF
TGTGCCAGCAGTTTCCCGGGAGGGTACAATGAGCAGTTCTTC
>-|-|TRBJ2-7|TRBV11-3
CASSRDFASYEQYF
TGTGCCAGCAGCCGGGACTTCGCTTCCTACGAGCAGTACTTC
>-|-|TRBJ1-2|TRBV27
CASSFARGGGYTF
TGTGCCAGCAGTTTTGCAAGGGGCGGTGGCTACACCTTC
>-|-|TRBJ1-6|TRBV28
CASSSAGRDNSPLHF
TGTGCCAGCAGTTCAGCGGGACGGGATAATTCACCCCTCCACTTT
>few|TRBD1|TRBJ2-1|TRBV15
CATTHVGTAAANEQFF
TGTGCCACCACCCACGTTGGGACAGCGGCGGCCAATGAGCAGTTCTTC
>few|TRBD2|TRBJ2-5|TRBV5-4
CASSFSPPGGGGGAQYF
TGTGCCAGCAGCTTTTCCCCGCCGGGCGGGGGGGGAGGGGCCCAGTACTTC
>few|-|TRBJ1-1|TRBV7-9
CASTKEGRGEAFF
TGTGCCAGCACCAAAGAAGGTAGGGGTGAAGCTTTCTTT
>few|-|TRBJ2-5|TRBV4-2
CASSHAAGTSGTQYF
TGTGCCAGCAGTCATGCAGCGGGTACATCGGGGACCCAGTACTTC
>few|TRBD2|TRBJ2-7|TRBV11-2
CASRPRWGLAGDEQYF
TGTGCCAGCAGGCCTAGGTGGGGACTAGCGGGAGACGAGCAGTACTTC
>few|TRBD2|TRBJ2-1|TRBV4-3
CASSPREWNNEQFF
TGCGCCAGCAGCCCGCGGGAGTGGAACAATGAGCAGTTCTTC
>few|-|TRBJ1-2|TRBV28
CASSRQGHYGYTF
TGTGCCAGCAGTCGACAAGGCCACTATGGCTACACCTTC
>-|TRBD1|TRBJ2-5|TRBV6-9
CASSGQGERETQYF
TGTGCCAGCAGCGGACAGGGAGAAAGAGAGACCCAGTACTTC
>few|-|TRBJ1-3|TRBV21-1
CASSTPGGDRVTLSGNTIYF
TGTGCCAGCAGCACCCCCGGAGGGGACAGGGTTACTCTCTCTGGAAACACCATATATTTT
>-|-|TRBJ1-5|TRBV19
CASSIAGTTNQPQHF
TGTGCCAGTAGTATAGCCGGGACAACAAATCAGCCCCAGCATTTT
>-|TRBD2|TRBJ2-1|TRBV5-6
CASSFGRAYNEQFF
TGTGCCAGCAGCTTCGGGAGGGCCTACAATGAGCAGTTCTTC
>few|-|TRBJ1-3|TRBV6-5
CASSYQLGTGNTIYF
TGTGCCAGCAGTTATCAATTGGGGACAGGAAACACCATATATTTT
>-|-|TRBJ2-5|TRBV15
CATSRDRQETQYF
TGTGCCACCAGCAGAGACAGGCAAGAGACCCAGTACTTC
>-|TRBD1|TRBJ2-3|TRBV28
CASKSTFTGARTDTQYF
TGTGCCAGCAAATCTACATTCACAGGGGCCCGCACAGATACGCAGTATTTT